The clone carrying this T cell receptor (beta chain) showed up just a few times. Collection of blood occurred at baseline, at cycle 4 day 1, and at cycle 7 day 1. The V gene's germline CDR1 is MNHEY and CDR2 SMNVEV (reference sequence). The CDR3 spans 13 residues. V lost 4 bases to trimming and J lost 0 bases, with 7 bases between them. Method: immunoSEQ multiplex PCR; TCRdb's copy keeps in-frame clones and lacks some. The sample has tens of thousands of clones, 82% seen once; the top ten hold about a fifth. The data are from a study of OX40 agonist ivuxolimab in advanced cancers. Whole-study context: A partial response was reached by three patients: one with hepatocellular carcinoma and two with cutaneous melanoma.

This receptor was taken from an adult with an advanced solid tumor such as melanoma, head and neck, liver or kidney cancer. Source: CD4+ or CD8+ T cells sorted from blood, taken in a trial of the OX40 agonist ivuxolimab. This chain uses TRBV27 with TRBJ2-7; D not certain. CDR3: CASSSADSYEQYF. The DNA for the CDR3 is TGTGCCAGCAGTTCGGCGGACTCCTACGAGCAGTACTTC.